This is a list of T cell receptor beta chains from one sample in a study of T cell repertoires in cytomegalovirus infection. TCRdb recomputed calls from the reads with MiXCR, one row per CDR3 protein. The table includes about 310,000 distinct CDR3 sequences, roughly 25% detected once. These receptors are not linked to any known antigen. Sequenced material: cultured PBMCs, taken from culture after CMV antigen stimulation. The receptors shown here come from a human donor in good health (CMV status not recorded). Some clones in this sample may be carry-over from other donors' samples. Both conserved end residues are part of each CDR3. A D gene is named only where the DNA matches it firmly. Only some rows state a clone size, as once, few, many or a class for expanded clones.

J gene: TRBJ2-1; V gene: TRBV7-2; clone size: many; D gene: TRBD2; CDR3 protein: CASSLVGTSAFNEQFF; CDR3 DNA: TGTGCCAGCAGCTTAGTCGGGACTAGTGCCTTCAATGAGCAGTTCTTC
J gene: TRBJ2-1; V gene: TRBV7-3; clone size: NA; D gene: TRBD2; CDR3 protein: CASSFPGLAAEGEQFF; CDR3 DNA: TGTGCCAGCAGCTTTCCGGGACTAGCAGCCGAAGGCGAGCAGTTCTTC
J gene: TRBJ2-5; V gene: TRBV27; clone size: NA; D gene: TRBD2; CDR3 protein: CASSPLPGEGETQYF; CDR3 DNA: TGTGCCAGCAGTCCCCTTCCGGGGGAGGGAGAGACCCAGTACTTC
J gene: TRBJ1-1; V gene: TRBV12-5; clone size: many; D gene: NA; CDR3 protein: CASVRGLNTEAFF; CDR3 DNA: TGTGCTAGTGTCCGAGGTCTGAACACTGAAGCTTTCTTT
J gene: TRBJ1-2; V gene: TRBV29-1; clone size: NA; D gene: NA; CDR3 protein: CSVERRDTSYGYTF; CDR3 DNA: TGCAGCGTTGAAAGACGGGACACAAGCTATGGCTACACCTTC
J gene: TRBJ2-2; V gene: TRBV6-6; clone size: NA; D gene: NA; CDR3 protein: CASSYYRGELFF; CDR3 DNA: TGTGCCAGCAGTTACTACAGGGGGGAGCTGTTTTTT
J gene: TRBJ1-4; V gene: TRBV7-9; clone size: NA; D gene: TRBD1; CDR3 protein: CASSMDRATEKLFF; CDR3 DNA: TGTGCCAGCAGCATGGACAGGGCTACTGAAAAACTGTTTTTT
J gene: TRBJ2-1; V gene: TRBV6-2/TRBV6-3; clone size: NA; D gene: TRBD2; CDR3 protein: CASRPRPGTRSEQFF; CDR3 DNA: TGTGCCAGCAGACCTCGACCCGGGACTAGAAGTGAGCAGTTCTTC
J gene: TRBJ2-7; V gene: TRBV27; clone size: NA; D gene: NA; CDR3 protein: CASRASGGYEQYF; CDR3 DNA: TGTGCCAGCAGGGCGAGCGGAGGTTACGAGCAGTACTTC
J gene: TRBJ1-1; V gene: TRBV7-9; clone size: NA; D gene: NA; CDR3 protein: CASSLALGRRNTEAFF; CDR3 DNA: TGTGCCAGCAGCTTAGCGCTGGGACGGCGAAACACTGAAGCTTTCTTT
J gene: TRBJ1-4; V gene: TRBV4-3; clone size: many; D gene: NA; CDR3 protein: CASSQGRRMGEKLFF; CDR3 DNA: TGCGCCAGCAGCCAAGGCCGCAGGATGGGGGAAAAACTGTTTTTT
J gene: TRBJ2-7; V gene: TRBV18; clone size: NA; D gene: NA; CDR3 protein: CASSPGPRTGSSYEQYF; CDR3 DNA: TGTGCCAGCTCGCCGGGACCTAGAACAGGGAGCTCCTACGAGCAGTACTTC
J gene: TRBJ2-1; V gene: TRBV6-2/TRBV6-3; clone size: NA; D gene: NA; CDR3 protein: CASSYTRGSYNEQFF; CDR3 DNA: TGTGCCAGCAGTTACACCAGGGGTTCCTACAATGAGCAGTTCTTC
J gene: TRBJ2-3; V gene: TRBV6-1; clone size: few; D gene: TRBD2; CDR3 protein: CASRSGRGTDTQYF; CDR3 DNA: TGTGCCAGCAGGAGCGGGAGAGGTACAGATACGCAGTATTTT
J gene: TRBJ2-5; V gene: TRBV19; clone size: NA; D gene: NA; CDR3 protein: CASSIMAQAQETQYF; CDR3 DNA: TGTGCCAGTAGTATAATGGCCCAGGCCCAGGAGACCCAGTACTTC
J gene: TRBJ2-1; V gene: TRBV7-6; clone size: NA; D gene: TRBD2; CDR3 protein: CASSRLAGAPYNEQFF; CDR3 DNA: TGTGCCAGCAGTCGACTAGCGGGAGCCCCCTACAATGAGCAGTTCTTC
J gene: TRBJ2-5; V gene: TRBV7-3; clone size: NA; D gene: NA; CDR3 protein: CTSSPWDGETQYF; CDR3 DNA: TGTACCAGCAGCCCCTGGGACGGAGAGACCCAGTACTTC
J gene: TRBJ1-1; V gene: TRBV29-1; clone size: many; D gene: NA; CDR3 protein: CSVKNRKDAEAFF; CDR3 DNA: TGCAGCGTAAAAAATAGGAAGGACGCTGAAGCTTTCTTT
J gene: TRBJ1-1; V gene: TRBV7-9; clone size: many; D gene: NA; CDR3 protein: CASSLAGPGRAFF; CDR3 DNA: TGTGCCAGCAGCTTAGCGGGACCCGGGAGAGCTTTCTTT
J gene: TRBJ2-2; V gene: TRBV20-1; clone size: few; D gene: TRBD1; CDR3 protein: CSAPGTGGPTNTGELFF; CDR3 DNA: TGCAGTGCTCCAGGGACAGGGGGCCCCACGAACACCGGGGAGCTGTTTTTT
J gene: TRBJ2-1; V gene: TRBV7-9; clone size: NA; D gene: TRBD1; CDR3 protein: CASSFGGQGIYNEQFF; CDR3 DNA: TGTGCCAGCAGCTTCGGGGGACAGGGGATATACAATGAGCAGTTCTTC
J gene: TRBJ2-1; V gene: TRBV7-2; clone size: many; D gene: TRBD1; CDR3 protein: CASIQDRGSYNEQFF; CDR3 DNA: TGTGCCAGCATCCAGGACAGGGGGTCTTACAATGAGCAGTTCTTC
J gene: TRBJ2-3; V gene: TRBV11-2; clone size: NA; D gene: NA; CDR3 protein: CASSLVAYLSPQYF; CDR3 DNA: TGTGCCAGCAGCTTAGTAGCCTACTTGAGTCCGCAGTATTTT
J gene: TRBJ1-1; V gene: TRBV5-5; clone size: NA; D gene: NA; CDR3 protein: CASSLEATTNTEAFF; CDR3 DNA: TGTGCCAGCAGCTTGGAAGCGACAACGAACACTGAAGCTTTCTTT
J gene: TRBJ2-7; V gene: TRBV7-8; clone size: few; D gene: TRBD1; CDR3 protein: CASSLYRGPPYEQYF; CDR3 DNA: TGTGCCAGCAGCCTGTACAGGGGCCCACCCTACGAGCAGTACTTC
J gene: TRBJ2-2; V gene: TRBV15; clone size: NA; D gene: NA; CDR3 protein: CATSRDWGRPNGELFF; CDR3 DNA: TGTGCCACCAGCAGAGACTGGGGGCGCCCAAACGGGGAGCTGTTTTTT
J gene: TRBJ1-1; V gene: TRBV7-2; clone size: many; D gene: NA; CDR3 protein: CASSRPGSLNTEAFF; CDR3 DNA: TGTGCCAGCAGCCGACCGGGGAGTTTAAACACTGAAGCTTTCTTT
J gene: TRBJ2-5; V gene: TRBV12-3/TRBV12-4; clone size: many; D gene: NA; CDR3 protein: CASSSGTRYQETQYF; CDR3 DNA: TGTGCCAGCAGTTCCGGGACCAGATACCAAGAGACCCAGTACTTC